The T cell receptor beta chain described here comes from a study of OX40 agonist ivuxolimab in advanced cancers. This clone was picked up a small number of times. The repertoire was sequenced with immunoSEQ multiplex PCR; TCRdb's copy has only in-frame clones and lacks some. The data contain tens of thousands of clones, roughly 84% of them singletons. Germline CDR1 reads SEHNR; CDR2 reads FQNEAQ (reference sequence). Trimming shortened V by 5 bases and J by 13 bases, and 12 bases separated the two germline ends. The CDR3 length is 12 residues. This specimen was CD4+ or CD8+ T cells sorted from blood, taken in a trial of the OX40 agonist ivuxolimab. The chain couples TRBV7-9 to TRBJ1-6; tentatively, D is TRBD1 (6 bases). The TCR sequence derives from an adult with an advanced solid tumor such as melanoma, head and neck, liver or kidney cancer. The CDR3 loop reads CASSPGQRPLHF. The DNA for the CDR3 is TGTGCCAGCAGCCCGGGACAAAGGCCCCTCCACTTT.